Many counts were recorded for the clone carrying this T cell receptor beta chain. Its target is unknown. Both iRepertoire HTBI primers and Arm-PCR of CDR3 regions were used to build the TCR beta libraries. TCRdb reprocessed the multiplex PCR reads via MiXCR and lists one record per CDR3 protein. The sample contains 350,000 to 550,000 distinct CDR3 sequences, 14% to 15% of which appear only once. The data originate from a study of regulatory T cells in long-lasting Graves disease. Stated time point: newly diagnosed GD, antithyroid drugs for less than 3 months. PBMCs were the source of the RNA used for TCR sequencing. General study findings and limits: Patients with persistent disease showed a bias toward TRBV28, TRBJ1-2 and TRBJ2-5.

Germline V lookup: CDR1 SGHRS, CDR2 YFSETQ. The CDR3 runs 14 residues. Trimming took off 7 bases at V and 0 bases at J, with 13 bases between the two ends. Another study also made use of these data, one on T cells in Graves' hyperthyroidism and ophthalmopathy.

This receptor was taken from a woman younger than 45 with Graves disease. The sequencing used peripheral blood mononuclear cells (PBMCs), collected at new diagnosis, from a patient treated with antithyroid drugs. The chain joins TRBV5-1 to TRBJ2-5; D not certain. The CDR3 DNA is TGCGCCAGCGCTCAGAATGGGAACCAAGAGACCCAGTACTTC. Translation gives CASAQNGNQETQYF.